The present T cell receptor (beta chain) was sequenced within a study of post-analysis software for immune sequencing data. Study background: The disease courses covered relapsing-remitting, secondary progressive and progressive-relapsing multiple sclerosis.

This clonotype was recorded a few times. The antigen is not known. Germline CDR1 is SGHTA and CDR2 is FQGNSA. The CDR3 runs to 15 residues. Trimming cost V 4 bases and J 8 bases, with 18 bases left between them. The TCR beta cDNA libraries contained unique molecular identifiers. There were roughly 0.95 to 10 million T cells, and 400,000 to 650,000 cDNA molecules came from them. TCRdb redid the calling of the PCR reads with MiXCR, one entry per CDR3 protein. Of fewer than 850,000 distinct CDR3 sequences in the sample, 25% to 30% are singletons; the top ten hold about 0.5%. Notes on the study in general: Patients showed TRBV5-6, TRBV5-1 and TRBV20-1 among roughly five TRBV segments more frequent than in controls. In multiple sclerosis, normalized Chao1 diversity was significantly below that of controls.

J is TRBJ2-1 and V is TRBV7-2; tentative D call: TRBD2 (6 bases). This sequence originates from a girl under 18 with multiple sclerosis. Sequencing was done on a sample of blood. Here the CDR3 reads CASSSTGTGKHEQFF. DNA for the CDR3: TGTGCCAGCAGCTCAACCGGGACTGGCAAGCATGAGCAGTTCTTC. Full variable domain (remainder filled in from reference TRBV7-2 and TRBJ2-1): GAGVSQSPSNKVTEKGKDVELRCDPISGHTALYWYRQSLGQGLEFLIYFQGNSAPDKSGLPSDRFSAERTGGSVSTLTIQRTQQEDSAVYLCASSSTGTGKHEQFFGPGTRLTVL.